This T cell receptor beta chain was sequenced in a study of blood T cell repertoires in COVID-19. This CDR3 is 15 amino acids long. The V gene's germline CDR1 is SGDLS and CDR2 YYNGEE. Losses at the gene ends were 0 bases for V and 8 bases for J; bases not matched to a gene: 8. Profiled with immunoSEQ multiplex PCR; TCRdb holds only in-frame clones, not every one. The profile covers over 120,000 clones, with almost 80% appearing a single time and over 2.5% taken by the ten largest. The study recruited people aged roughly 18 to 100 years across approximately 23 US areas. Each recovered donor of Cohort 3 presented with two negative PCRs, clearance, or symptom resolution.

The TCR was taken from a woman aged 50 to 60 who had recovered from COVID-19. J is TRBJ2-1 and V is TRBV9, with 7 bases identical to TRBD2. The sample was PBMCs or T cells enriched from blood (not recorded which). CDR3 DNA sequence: TGTGCCAGCAGCGTAGTTCGGACTAGTCGACATGAGCAGTTCTTC. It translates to CASSVVRTSRHEQFF.